This T cell receptor beta chain was sequenced during a study of PD-1 blockade in classical Hodgkin lymphoma. The wider study: Patients were dosed intravenously with nivolumab at 3 mg/kg every 2 weeks. Broader study findings: Those starting nivolumab under 1 year post-ASCT were excluded. As was reported, newly diagnosed patients showed lower baseline TCR diversity than healthy donors did.

Sequenced by immunoSEQ multiplex PCR; TCRdb stores in-frame clones only, minus some. The sample includes about 64,000 clones, about 89% of them seen just once. Concerning this clone: Its antigen is still unknown.

The time point was: cycle 4 day 1 (C4D1), after less than 7 weeks of nivolumab. Every patient was affected by relapse after autologous stem cell transplantation, while exposure to brentuximab vedotin was not uniform. Responses achieved at best were complete response, partial response or progressive disease. The sample in question was peripheral blood mononuclear cells (PBMCs), obtained before the fourth cycle of nivolumab. This sequence was found in a human donor with classical Hodgkin lymphoma.

DNA for the CDR3: TGTGCCAGCTCACCCCCTAATAGGCCGGATCAGCCCCAGCATTTT. Its protein product is CASSPPNRPDQPQHF. The chain joins TRBV18 to TRBJ1-5; D is uncertain. V lost 3 bases to trimming and J lost 5 bases, with 14 bases between them. Germline V CDR1 and CDR2: KGHSH, LQKENI. The CDR3 loop spans 15 amino acids.